This T cell receptor beta chain was recorded in a study of human T cells and chemical hapten exposure. The germline V and J ends were trimmed by 8 bases and 0 bases, with 12 bases remaining between them. The germline V gene encodes CDR1 KGHSH and CDR2 LQKENI. CDR3 length equals 14 residues. From the RACE reads, TCRdb called clonotypes with MiXCR, one entry per CDR3 protein. The sample contains a few hundred thousand distinct CDR3 sequences, more than 4.5% of which appear only once. As to time point: patch test 1, 2 weeks after DPC sensitization. Regarding treatment: therapeutic diphenylcyclopropenone sensitization with weekly scalp DPC. This clonotype was seen ten or more times.

Specimen: whole blood, collected in connection with sensitization to the hapten diphenylcyclopropenone (DPC). The V gene is TRBV18, the J gene TRBJ2-3, with D perhaps matching TRBD2 (6 bases). The TCR was taken from a woman aged 45-60 years with alopecia areata. Some clones in this sample may be carry-over from other donors' samples. CDR3 loop: CASSPGLSTDTQYF. CDR3 coding DNA: TGTGCCAGCAGCCCGGGACTGAGCACAGATACGCAGTATTTT.